The 8 T cell receptor beta chains presented below share a single source sample, sequenced in a study of blood T cell repertoires in COVID-19. Clones were read by immunoSEQ multiplex PCR, and TCRdb kept only the in-frame ones, dropping some. The profile covers a few hundred thousand clones, with about 82% appearing a single time and about 12% taken by the ten largest. The sample consisted of peripheral blood. The receptor set was obtained from an elderly man with acute or convalescent COVID-19.

DNA for the CDR3: TGTGCCAGCAGTTCACTCCGGGACAGGTCCAGTGGTGGCAATCAGCCCCAGCATTTT. Protein: CASSSLRDRSSGGNQPQHF. The chain uses TRBV28 and TRBJ1-5; 8 bases match TRBD1. The trim removed 4 bases at V and 2 bases at J, leaving 16 bases unmatched. CDR3 length equals 19 residues. In germline, CDR1 is MDHEN, CDR2 SYDVKM.

The chain joins TRBV7-9 to TRBJ1-1; D not certain. The CDR3 spans 14 residues. Germline CDR1 and CDR2: SEHNR and FQNEAQ (reference sequence). The V gene lost 1 base and the J gene lost 0 bases, with 6 bases spanning the gap. The DNA of the CDR3 is TGTGCCAGCAGCTTAGATTTAGTGAACACTGAAGCTTTCTTT. It codes for CASSLDLVNTEAFF.

The chain recombines TRBV7-2 with TRBJ1-2; 7 nucleotides agree with TRBD1. The CDR3 consists of 15 residues. Per germline, CDR1 SGHTA and CDR2 FQGNSA. The V and J ends lost 1 base and 5 bases, in that order; junction bases with no gene match: 7. In DNA, the CDR3 is TGTGCCAGCAGCTTAGACAGGGGACGTTATTATGGCTACACCTTC. Its protein is CASSLDRGRYYGYTF. Filled out from reference TRBV7-2 and TRBJ1-2, the complete variable domain reads GAGVSQSPSNKVTEKGKDVELRCDPISGHTALYWYRQSLGQGLEFLIYFQGNSAPDKSGLPSDRFSAERTGGSVSTLTIQRTQQEDSAVYLCASSLDRGRYYGYTFGSGTRLTVV.

This clone has only a few counts. V usage is TRBV1 and J usage is TRBJ2-3; TRBD2 reflects the table's D call only, with no check against the DNA. TRBV1 is designated a pseudogene. This CDR3 spans 19 amino acids. The CDR3 loop is CTSSLRRRGRQHITDTQYF. The DNA for the CDR3 is TGCACCAGCAGCTTACGGCGGCGGGGGCGCCAACATATCACAGATACGCAGTATTTT.

This sequence joins TRBV15 and TRBJ1-1, with D possibly matching TRBD1 (5 bases). CDR3 length: 13 residues. V was shortened by 4 bases and J by 4 bases, with 10 bases between the two germline ends. Germline V gene lookup returns CDR1 LNHNV and CDR2 YYDKDF (reference sequence). The CDR3: CATSNGGSTEAFF. The CDR3 region has the DNA TGTGCCACCAGCAATGGGGGGAGCACTGAAGCTTTCTTT. The full variable domain, rest sourced from reference TRBV15 and TRBJ1-1, is DAMVIQNPRYQVTQFGKPVTLSCSQTLNHNVMYWYQQKSSQAPKLLFHYYDKDFNNEADTPDNFQSRRPNTSFCFLDIRSPGLGDTAMYLCATSNGGSTEAFFGQGTRLTVV.

This chain uses TRBV18 with TRBJ2-3, with 8 bases aligning to TRBD1. The CDR3 loop spans 13 amino acids. Looked up from germline, CDR1 is KGHSH and CDR2 is LQKENI. Losses at the gene ends were 6 bases for V and 8 bases for J; bases not matched to a gene: 7. The CDR3 bases are TGTGCCAGCTCCCGTGACAGGGGCGGTACGCAGTATTTT. Residues: CASSRDRGGTQYF. Full variable domain (missing parts from reference TRBV18 and TRBJ2-3): NAGVMQNPRHLVRRRGQEARLRCSPMKGHSHVYWYRQLPEEGLKFMVYLQKENIIDESGMPKERFSAEFPKEGPSILRIQQVVRGDSAAYFCASSRDRGGTQYFGPGTRLTVL.

This clone was recorded only once. V is TRBV27 and J is TRBJ2-5, with TRBD1 as a possible D gene (6 bases). V was pared by 2 bases and J by 3 bases, with 13 bases between. The CDR3 is made up of 15 amino acids. CDR1 and CDR2 (germline): MNHEY, SMNVEV (reference sequence). The CDR3 loop reads CASSLRRTAEETQYF. The CDR3 region has the DNA TGTGCCAGCAGTTTAAGGCGGACAGCTGAAGAGACCCAGTACTTC.

The chain links TRBV6-5 to TRBJ2-5; D possibly corresponds to TRBD2 (5 bases). Germline assignment: CDR1 MNHEY and CDR2 SVGAGI. There are 13 residues in the CDR3. Trimming stripped 6 bases from V and 2 bases from J, with 10 bases between. CDR3 in amino acids: CASSPDLQETQYF. The CDR3 region has the DNA TGTGCCAGCAGCCCGGACTTACAAGAGACCCAGTACTTC.